One and the same sample provided the 27 T cell receptor beta chains below, sequenced in a study of early T cells in non-severe SARS-CoV-2 infection. One entry per CDR3 protein results from TCRdb running MiXCR on the 5' RACE reads. In the table there are approximately 66,000 distinct CDR3 sequences, approximately 12% of which are singletons. Here the sequenced sample was whole blood, taken at baseline. All receptors come from an adult who was a healthcare worker with PCR-confirmed SARS-CoV-2 infection or an uninfected control (not recorded which). The donor label of this sample is uncertain.

The table lists this clonotype with many counts. The rearrangement links TRBV25-1 to TRBJ1-1; D gene ambiguous. The V gene's germline CDR1 is MGHDK and CDR2 SYGVNS. CDR3 length: 12 residues. Deletions cut 1 base from V and 8 bases from J, with 8 bases between. The CDR3 nucleotides read TGTGCCAGCAGTGAATCCCTGTCCGAAGCTTTCTTT. It codes for CASSESLSEAFF.

In its sample, this clonotype was seen a few times. The V gene is TRBV5-5, the J gene TRBJ2-5; 8 positions agree with TRBD2. The CDR3 has 17 residues. The V gene end was trimmed by 0 bases and the J gene end by 7 bases; junction bases not matched to a gene: 14. Germline lookup yields CDR1 SGHKS and CDR2 YYEKEE (reference sequence). The CDR3 spells CASSLVVAGTGIGTQYF. The CDR3 nucleotides are TGTGCCAGCAGCTTGGTGGTAGCGGGGACCGGGATTGGGACCCAGTACTTC.

The chain links TRBV5-6 to TRBJ1-6; D perhaps matches TRBD1 (5 bases). This CDR3 contains 15 residues. Trimming removed 0 bases from V and 6 bases from J, with 10 bases in between. Germline assignment: CDR1 SGHDT and CDR2 YYEEEE. The CDR3 region is CASSLGQGVNSPLHF. The CDR3 nucleotides are TGTGCCAGCAGCTTGGGACAAGGGGTTAATTCACCCCTCCACTTT.

This clonotype appeared a few times. V gene TRBV12-3 or TRBV12-4 combines with J gene TRBJ2-1; weak D call: TRBD2 (6 bases). Trimming removed 5 bases from V and 8 bases from J, with 19 bases in between. This CDR3 contains 15 residues. The CDR3 is CASSTPGPRRDEQFF. CDR3 nucleotide sequence: TGTGCCAGCAGTACGCCGGGACCAAGGAGGGATGAGCAGTTCTTC.

The rearrangement links TRBV4-1 to TRBJ2-2, with D possibly matching TRBD2 (6 bases). Trimming cost V 4 bases and J 4 bases, with 19 bases left between them. Germline V gene sequence: CDR1 MGHRA, CDR2 YSYEKL. CDR3 length: 17 residues. The DNA for the CDR3 is TGCGCCAGCAGCCCCCGTGGGGGGAAGAGGGTCACCGGGGAGCTGTTTTTT. Translated: CASSPRGGKRVTGELFF.

The V and J genes are TRBV7-9 and TRBJ2-4; 9 bases align to TRBD1. The CDR3 is 13 amino acids. Losses at the gene ends were 0 bases for V and 13 bases for J; bases not matched to a gene: 4. The germline gives CDR1 SEHNR, CDR2 FQNEAQ (reference sequence). The CDR3 reads CASSLAGTGTQYF. As DNA, the CDR3 is TGTGCCAGCAGCTTAGCGGGGACAGGGACGCAGTACTTC.

This clonotype was seen more than once but under ten times. The V and J genes are TRBV5-1 and TRBJ2-3; 7 bases fit TRBD1. CDR3 size: 16 residues. The germline V gene encodes CDR1 SGHRS and CDR2 YFSETQ. V trimming: 4 bases; J trimming: 0 bases; junction bases outside the gene matches: 8. The CDR3 reads CASSGGQVASTDTQYF. CDR3 bases: TGCGCCAGCAGCGGAGGACAGGTAGCTAGCACAGATACGCAGTATTTT.

This clonotype was counted between two and nine times. The chain has TRBV10-3 and TRBJ2-5; the match to TRBD1 covers 8 bases. Germline loops: CDR1 ENHRY, CDR2 SYGVKD. V lost 5 bases to trimming and J lost 3 bases; unmatched junction nucleotides: 2. The CDR3 contains 13 residues. The CDR3 nucleotides read TGTGCCATCAGTACAGGGGGGAAAGAGACCCAGTACTTC. Protein: CAISTGGKETQYF.

The chain employs TRBV3-1 and TRBJ2-5; unclear D gene. Germline V CDR1 and CDR2: LGHDT, YNNKEL (reference sequence). Trimming took off 1 base at V and 5 bases at J, with 14 bases between the two ends. The CDR3 is 15 residues long. CDR3 coding DNA: TGTGCCAGCAGCCAAGCGTCTGCTCTGTTGGAGACCCAGTACTTC. Amino acid sequence: CASSQASALLETQYF.

The chain employs TRBV5-1 and TRBJ2-3; D remains ambiguous. V lost 0 bases, J lost 2 bases, and 10 bases lay in between. This CDR3 is 15 amino acids long. Germline CDR1 reads SGHRS; CDR2 reads YFSETQ. CDR3 in amino acids: CASSLASVNTDTQYF. The CDR3 DNA reads TGCGCCAGCAGCTTGGCCAGCGTAAACACAGATACGCAGTATTTT.

This clonotype was seen a few times. V is TRBV6-1 and J is TRBJ2-7, with 7 bases aligning to TRBD1. The CDR3 runs 13 residues. Losses at the gene ends were 5 bases for V and 3 bases for J; bases not matched to a gene: 4. CDR1 and CDR2 (germline): MNHNS, SASEGT. CDR3 nucleotides: TGTGCCAGCAGTATGACAGGGCTCTACGAGCAGTACGTC. Encoded protein: CASSMTGLYEQYV.

The chain links TRBV5-1 to TRBJ2-7; D tentatively reads TRBD1 or TRBD2 (5 bases each). V dropped 4 bases and J dropped 7 bases, with 15 bases sitting between them. The CDR3 totals 13 residues. The germline gives CDR1 SGHRS, CDR2 YFSETQ. The CDR3 loop is CASSPGTVEEQYV. For the CDR3, the DNA is TGCGCCAGCAGCCCCGGGACGGTTGAAGAGCAGTACGTC.

In its sample, this clonotype was seen a few times. The V call is TRBV12-3 or TRBV12-4, the J call TRBJ2-5; the D is unclear. This CDR3 region has 14 residues. V lost 0 bases and J 4 bases, leaving 9 bases between the germline ends. The CDR3 is CASSLAESGETQYF. The DNA for the CDR3 is TGTGCCAGCAGTTTAGCGGAGAGTGGAGAGACCCAGTACTTC.

This clonotype came up many times. The chain is built from TRBV24-1 and TRBJ2-1; D is possibly TRBD1 (7 bases). The CDR3 sequence is 12 residues long. CDR1 and CDR2 from the germline V gene are KGHDR and SFDVKD. Trimming stripped 9 bases from V and 9 bases from J, with 14 bases between. Here the CDR3 reads CATDQGGREQFF. The DNA for the CDR3 is TGTGCCACCGACCAGGGGGGTCGTGAGCAGTTCTTC.

The genes are TRBV2 and TRBJ1-5, with 10 bases identical to TRBD1. Looked up from germline, CDR1 is SNHLY and CDR2 is FYNNEI. The V and J ends lost 6 bases and 5 bases, in that order; junction bases with no gene match: 7. CDR3 size: 15 residues. The CDR3 reads CASRETGGRDQPQHF. In DNA form, the CDR3 reads TGTGCCAGCAGGGAGACAGGGGGCAGGGATCAGCCCCAGCATTTT.

This clonotype has only a few counts. The chain carries TRBV2 and TRBJ2-3, with 8 positions matching TRBD2. Germline CDR1 is SNHLY and CDR2 is FYNNEI. The CDR3 runs to 18 residues. With V trimmed by 6 bases and J by 1 base, 15 bases remained unmatched. The CDR3 reads CASSKLAAVTTGTDTQYF. The CDR3 DNA is TGTGCCAGCAGCAAACTAGCGGCGGTAACAACTGGCACAGATACGCAGTATTTT.

This clonotype was observed a handful of times. V and J are TRBV4-1 and TRBJ2-6; D unresolved. Trimming pared 1 base from V and 0 bases from J, leaving 16 bases between. Germline assignment: CDR1 MGHRA and CDR2 YSYEKL. The CDR3 is 19 amino acids. The CDR3 loop reads CASSQGPGQSNSGANVLTF. In DNA, the CDR3 is TGCGCCAGCAGCCAAGGTCCGGGCCAGAGTAACTCTGGGGCCAACGTCCTGACTTTC.

This clonotype was seen more than once but under ten times. The gene calls are TRBV6-6 and TRBJ1-2, with TRBD1 matching over 7 bases. The CDR3 has 16 amino acids. Trimming at V came to 2 bases and at J to 7 bases, leaving 13 bases not matched to a gene. Germline V gives CDR1 MNHNY, CDR2 SVGAGI (reference sequence). For the CDR3, the DNA is TGTGCCAGCAGTTACACCCGACGACAGGGAGTAAGTGGCTACACCTTC. Its translation: CASSYTRRQGVSGYTF.

This clonotype has only a few counts. The V call is TRBV9, the J call TRBJ2-1; the match to TRBD2 covers 9 bases. The CDR3 sequence is 15 residues long. V was pared by 0 bases and J by 4 bases, with 2 bases of the junction left unmatched. Germline V gene lookup returns CDR1 SGDLS and CDR2 YYNGEE. The CDR3 DNA sequence: TGTGCCAGCAGCGTAGGACTAGCGGAGTACAATGAGCAGTTCTTC. Translated, it gives CASSVGLAEYNEQFF.

The chain employs TRBV5-4 and TRBJ2-6, with TRBD1 as a possible D gene (6 bases). Germline V gene sequence: CDR1 SGHNT, CDR2 YYREEE (reference sequence). Trimming took off 4 bases at V and 3 bases at J, with 14 bases between the two ends. This CDR3 is built from 16 residues. CDR3 sequence: CASSARTGLGANVLTF. The CDR3 DNA reads TGTGCCAGCAGCGCGAGAACAGGGCTTGGGGCCAACGTCCTGACTTTC.

The chain couples TRBV11-2 to TRBJ2-7; 7 bases map to TRBD1. The CDR3 has 14 amino acids. Germline CDR1 SGHAT, CDR2 FQNNGV. Unmatched junction bases numbered 6, after V lost 5 bases and J lost 2 bases. The CDR3: CASSARQGPYEQYV. The CDR3 DNA follows: TGTGCCAGCAGCGCGCGACAGGGCCCCTACGAGCAGTACGTC.

CDR3: CASSPRPQPDFQETQYF. The CDR3 nucleotides read TGTGCCAGCAGCCCACGCCCGCAACCGGACTTCCAAGAGACCCAGTACTTC. The genes are TRBV13 and TRBJ2-5; possibly TRBD2 for D (5 bases). Germline V gene data show CDR1 as PRHDT and CDR2 as FYEKMQ (reference sequence). This CDR3 spans 17 amino acids. V dropped 5 bases and J dropped 1 base, with 20 bases sitting between them.

This chain links TRBV3-1 with TRBJ1-2; 9 nucleotides agree with TRBD1. CDR1 LGHDT and CDR2 YNNKEL come from the germline V gene (reference sequence). The length of the CDR3 is 16 residues. The V gene end was trimmed by 0 bases and the J gene end by 5 bases; junction bases not matched to a gene: 7. CDR3 amino acids: CASSQERGTGRYGYTF. The CDR3, as DNA: TGTGCCAGCAGCCAAGAAAGGGGGACAGGGCGGTATGGCTACACCTTC.

This clonotype was found many times. The V call is TRBV5-5, the J call TRBJ2-2; 9 nucleotides match TRBD1. V lost 3 bases and J lost 7; bases outside the gene matches: 13. CDR3 length equals 17 residues. The germline CDR1 and CDR2 sequences are SGHKS and YYEKEE (reference sequence). CDR3 DNA sequence: TGTGCCAGCAGCTCTACGCCCTCCGGGACAGGGCTCGGGGAGCTGTTTTTT. Translating it yields CASSSTPSGTGLGELFF.

This clonotype was counted between two and nine times. This chain uses TRBV5-4 with TRBJ2-7; the D gene is possibly TRBD1 (5 bases). This CDR3 region has 15 residues. The V gene's germline CDR1 is SGHNT and CDR2 YYREEE (reference sequence). V shed 2 bases and J shed 2 bases, with 14 bases lying between them. CDR3 bases: TGTGCCAGCAGCTTAAATCCTGCAGGGCCCTACGAGCAGTACGTC. It yields the protein CASSLNPAGPYEQYV.

This clonotype was picked up many times. The chain links TRBV9 to TRBJ2-2; D gene ambiguous. The CDR3 extends over 14 amino acids. Trimming removed 4 bases from V and 1 base from J, with 8 bases in between. The V gene's germline CDR1 is SGDLS and CDR2 YYNGEE. DNA for the CDR3: TGTGCCAGCAGCAGAAGATGGAACACCGGGGAGCTGTTTTTT. Its translation is CASSRRWNTGELFF. Full variable domain (outside the CDR3, taken from reference TRBV9 and TRBJ2-2): DSGVTQTPKHLITATGQRVTLRCSPRSGDLSVYWYQQSLDQGLQFLIQYYNGEERAKGNILERFSAQQFPDLHSELNLSSLELGDSALYFCASSRRWNTGELFFGEGSRLTVL.

This clonotype appeared a few times. V gene TRBV2 combines with J gene TRBJ1-3; the D is unclear. V was shortened by 2 bases and J by 0 bases, with 11 bases between the two germline ends. Germline CDR1 SNHLY, CDR2 FYNNEI. The CDR3 consists of 16 residues. CDR3 region: CASSELWGDSGNTIYF. The DNA for the CDR3 is TGTGCCAGCAGTGAACTATGGGGAGACTCTGGAAACACCATATATTTT.